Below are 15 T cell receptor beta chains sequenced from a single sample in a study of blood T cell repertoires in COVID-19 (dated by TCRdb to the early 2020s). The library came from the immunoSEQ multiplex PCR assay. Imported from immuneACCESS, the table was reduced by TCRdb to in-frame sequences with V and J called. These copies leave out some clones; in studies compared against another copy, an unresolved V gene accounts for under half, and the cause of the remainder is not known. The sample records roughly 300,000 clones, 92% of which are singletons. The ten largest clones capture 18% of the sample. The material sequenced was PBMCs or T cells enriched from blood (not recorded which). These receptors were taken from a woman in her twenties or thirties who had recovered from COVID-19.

The CDR3 protein is CASSLYRGTNTEAFF. CDR3 in DNA: TGTGCCAGCAGTTTATACAGGGGGACGAACACTGAAGCTTTCTTT. The chain carries TRBV28 and TRBJ1-1; 8 nucleotides line up with TRBD1. Germline CDR1 MDHEN, CDR2 SYDVKM. This CDR3 has 15 residues. J lost 1 base, V lost 1 base, and 2 bases had no gene match.

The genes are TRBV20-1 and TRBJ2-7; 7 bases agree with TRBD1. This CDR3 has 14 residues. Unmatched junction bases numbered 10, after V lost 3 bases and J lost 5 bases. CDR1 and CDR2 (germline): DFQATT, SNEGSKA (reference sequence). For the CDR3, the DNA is TGCAGTGCTAGTCAGGGGACAGATCGAAACGAGCAGTACTTC. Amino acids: CSASQGTDRNEQYF.

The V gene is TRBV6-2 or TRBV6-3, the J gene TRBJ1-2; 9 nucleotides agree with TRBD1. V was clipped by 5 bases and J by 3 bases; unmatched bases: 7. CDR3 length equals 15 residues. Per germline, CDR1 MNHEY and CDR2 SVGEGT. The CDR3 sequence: CASSPRDRVDYGYTF. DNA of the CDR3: TGTGCCAGCAGTCCCCGGGACAGGGTGGACTATGGCTACACCTTC.

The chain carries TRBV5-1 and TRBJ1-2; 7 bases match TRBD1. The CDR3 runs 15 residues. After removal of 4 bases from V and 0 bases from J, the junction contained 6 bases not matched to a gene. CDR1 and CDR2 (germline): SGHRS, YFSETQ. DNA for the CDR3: TGCGCCAGCAGCGGAACAGGGGAAGCTAACTATGGCTACACCTTC. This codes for CASSGTGEANYGYTF.

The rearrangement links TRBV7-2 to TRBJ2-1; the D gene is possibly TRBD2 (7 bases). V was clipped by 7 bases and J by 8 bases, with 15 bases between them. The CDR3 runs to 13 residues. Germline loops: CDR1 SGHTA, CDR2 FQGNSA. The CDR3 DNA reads TGTGCCAGCATCCAGAAGGGGGGGCATGAGCAGTTCTTC. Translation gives CASIQKGGHEQFF.

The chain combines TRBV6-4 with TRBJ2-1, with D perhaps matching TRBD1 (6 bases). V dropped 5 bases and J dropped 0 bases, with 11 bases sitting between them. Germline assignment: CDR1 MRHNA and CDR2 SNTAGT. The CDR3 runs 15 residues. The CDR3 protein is CASSTGPSSYNEQFF. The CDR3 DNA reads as TGTGCCAGCAGTACAGGGCCGAGCTCCTACAATGAGCAGTTCTTC.

The CDR3 bases are TGTGCCAGCAGTGAAACTCCCCAGGTCCGGGAGACCCAGTACTTC. Translating it yields CASSETPQVRETQYF. The chain links TRBV2 to TRBJ2-5; no clear D. Trimming shortened V by 2 bases and J by 5 bases, and 15 bases separated the two germline ends. There are 15 residues in the CDR3. Germline loops: CDR1 SNHLY, CDR2 FYNNEI.

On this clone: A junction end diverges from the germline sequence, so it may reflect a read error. The CDR3 is CASSLAPLGNTEAFF. The CDR3 nucleotides read TGTGCCAGCAGCCTAGCCCCTCTCGGGAACACTGAAGCTTTCTTT. This rearrangement joins TRBV7-9 to TRBJ1-1, with D hard to call. The germline V gene has CDR1 SEHNR and CDR2 FQNEAQ (reference sequence). CDR3 length: 15 amino acids.

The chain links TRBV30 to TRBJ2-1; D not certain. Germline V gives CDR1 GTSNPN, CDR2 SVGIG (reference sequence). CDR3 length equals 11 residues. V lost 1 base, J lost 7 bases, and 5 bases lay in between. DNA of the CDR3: TGTGCCTGGAGTGGCCGGAATGAGCAGTTCTTC. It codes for CAWSGRNEQFF.

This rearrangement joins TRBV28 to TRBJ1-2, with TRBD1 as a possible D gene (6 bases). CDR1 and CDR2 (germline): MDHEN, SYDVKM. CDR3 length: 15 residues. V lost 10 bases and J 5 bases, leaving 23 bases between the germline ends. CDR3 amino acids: CATVGGQGSWYGYTF. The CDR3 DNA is TGTGCCACCGTGGGGGGGCAGGGGTCGTGGTATGGCTACACCTTC.

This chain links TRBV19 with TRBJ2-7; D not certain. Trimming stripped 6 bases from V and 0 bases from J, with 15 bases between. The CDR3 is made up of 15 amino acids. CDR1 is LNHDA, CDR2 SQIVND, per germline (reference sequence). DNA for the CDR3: TGTGCCAGTAGCCTGAACCGGGTCGACTCCTACGAGCAGTACTTC. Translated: CASSLNRVDSYEQYF.

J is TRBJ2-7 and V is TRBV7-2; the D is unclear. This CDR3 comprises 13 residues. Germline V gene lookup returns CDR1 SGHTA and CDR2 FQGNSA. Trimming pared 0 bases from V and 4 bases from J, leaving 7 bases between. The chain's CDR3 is CASSLAELYEQYF. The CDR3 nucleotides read TGTGCCAGCAGCTTAGCGGAGTTGTACGAGCAGTACTTC.

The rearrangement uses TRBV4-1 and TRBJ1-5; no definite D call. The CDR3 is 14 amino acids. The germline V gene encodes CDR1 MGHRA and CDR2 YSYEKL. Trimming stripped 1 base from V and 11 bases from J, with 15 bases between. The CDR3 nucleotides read TGCGCCAGCAGCCAAGGACCTGGAGACGGAGCCCAGCATTTT. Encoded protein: CASSQGPGDGAQHF.

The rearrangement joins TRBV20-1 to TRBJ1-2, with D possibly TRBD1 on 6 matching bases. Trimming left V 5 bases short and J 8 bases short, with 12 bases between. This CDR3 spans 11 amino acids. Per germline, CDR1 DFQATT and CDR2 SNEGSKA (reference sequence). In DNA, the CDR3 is TGCAGTGCTTTTGGGGGCCAGGGCTACACCTTC. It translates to CSAFGGQGYTF.

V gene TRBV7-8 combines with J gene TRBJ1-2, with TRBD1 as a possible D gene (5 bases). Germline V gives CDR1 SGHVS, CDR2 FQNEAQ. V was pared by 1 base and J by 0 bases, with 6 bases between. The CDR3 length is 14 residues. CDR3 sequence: CASSLGTTNYGYTF. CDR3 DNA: TGTGCCAGCAGCTTAGGGACAACTAACTATGGCTACACCTTC. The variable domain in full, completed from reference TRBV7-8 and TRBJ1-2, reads GAGVSQSPRYKVAKRGQDVALRCDPISGHVSLFWYQQALGQGPEFLTYFQNEAQLDKSGLPSDRFFAERPEGSVSTLKIQRTQQEDSAVYLCASSLGTTNYGYTFGSGTRLTVV.